A selection of T cell receptor beta chains follows, all from one sample in a study of PD-1 blockade in mismatch repair-deficient tumors. Sequencing was performed with immunoSEQ multiplex PCR; in TCRdb, only in-frame clones are kept and a portion is missing. This table holds 100,000 to 150,000 clones, about 85% found once. Sample: peripheral blood, taken 44 weeks after starting pembrolizumab. The receptors stem from an adult with mismatch repair-deficient cancer. The CDR3 runs from the conserved cysteine through the conserved F or W. Each record gives: clone size, V gene, J gene, D gene, CDR3 DNA, CDR3 protein. A D gene is named only where the DNA matches it firmly. Rows give clone size only sometimes, using once, few, many, or a class for an expanded clone.

NA	TRBV5-4	TRBJ2-7	NA	TGTGCCAGCAGCTTGCTAGGCGAGCAGTACTTC	CASSLLGEQYF
many	TRBV30	TRBJ1-2	NA	TGTGCCTGGTCCGGCGCCTATGGCTACACCTTC	CAWSGAYGYTF
NA	TRBV27	TRBJ2-1	NA	TGTGCCAGCAGTTTATCTGGCGGACCTTCCTACAATGAGCAGTTCTTC	CASSLSGGPSYNEQFF
NA	TRBV4-3	TRBJ2-2	NA	TGCGCCAGCAGCCAAGATCTCGGGGGTTCGAACACCGGGGAGCTGTTTTTT	CASSQDLGGSNTGELFF
NA	TRBV6-6	TRBJ2-2	TRBD2	TGTGCCAGCAGGGGACTAGCGGGATTTACCGGGGAGCTGTTTTTT	CASRGLAGFTGELFF
NA	TRBV7-9	TRBJ2-4	NA	TGTGCCAGCAGCTTAGGGCAGGGGCCCCCCCAAGGCATTCAGTACTTC	CASSLGQGPPQGIQYF
NA	TRBV7-2	TRBJ2-7	TRBD2	TGTGCCAGCAGCTCACTAGCGGGATGGGTCTACGAGCAGTACTTC	CASSSLAGWVYEQYF
NA	TRBV2	TRBJ1-1	NA	TGTGCCAGCATCCCAGGACGAGCTTTCTTT	CASIPGRAFF
NA	TRBV5-1	TRBJ1-1	TRBD1	TGCGCCAGCAGCTTGGACAGGGGGAACACTGAAGCTTTCTTT	CASSLDRGNTEAFF
NA	TRBV7-3	TRBJ2-1	NA	TGTGCCAGCAGCTTAAGAGGGGGGACAGGGACAAGCGGGAGGGCTGGTAATGAGCAGTTCTTC	CASSLRGGTGTSGRAGNEQFF
NA	TRBV6-5	TRBJ2-2	NA	TGTGCCAGCAGCCTCCAACACGCGAACACCGGGGAGCTGTTTTTT	CASSLQHANTGELFF
NA	TRBV5-1	TRBJ1-1	NA	TGCGCCAGCAGCTTATTAAGGGGAACCACTGAAGCTTTCTTT	CASSLLRGTTEAFF
once	TRBV10-3	TRBJ1-2	NA	TGTGCCATCAGTGAGACAGGTGATGGCTACACCTTC	CAISETGDGYTF
NA	TRBV19	TRBJ1-3	TRBD1	TGTGCCAGTAGTCTCTCCCGGGACAGGGCTTATGGAGCTGGAAACACCATATATTTT	CASSLSRDRAYGAGNTIYF
NA	TRBV18	TRBJ2-7	NA	TGTGCCAGCTCACGTTTTGCAGGCCCCTACGAGCAGTACTTC	CASSRFAGPYEQYF
NA	TRBV28	TRBJ2-3	NA	TGTGCCAGCAGTCCCTCACTAGCCGCTAGCACAGATACGCAGTATTTT	CASSPSLAASTDTQYF
NA	TRBV19	TRBJ2-2	NA	TGTGCCAGTACGTTTACCGGGGAGCTGTTTTTT	CASTFTGELFF
NA	TRBV12-2	TRBJ2-5	NA	TGTGCAAGTCGCTTCATTCCCCCCAGGAGAATATACCAAGAGACCCAGTACTTC	CASRFIPPRRIYQETQYF
NA	TRBV7-2	TRBJ1-4	NA	TGTGCCAGCAGCTTGTTGGGAAATCTTAATGAAAAACTGTTTTTT	CASSLLGNLNEKLFF
NA	TRBV4-1	TRBJ2-2	TRBD1	TGCGCCAGCAGCCAAGGGACAGGGGTTCTTGGGTGGACCGGGGAGCTGTTTTTT	CASSQGTGVLGWTGELFF
NA	TRBV7-9	TRBJ2-7	TRBD2	TGTGCCAGCAGCCGACTGGGCTCTAGCGGGAGAGGCGAGCAGTACTTC	CASSRLGSSGRGEQYF
NA	TRBV18	TRBJ2-1	NA	TGTGCCAGCTCACCACCGATGGGGCAGGGCCATGAGCAGTTCTTC	CASSPPMGQGHEQFF
NA	TRBV29-1	TRBJ2-1	TRBD2	TGCAGCGTCCTTAGCGGGACTAAAACAATTAATGAGCAGTTCTTC	CSVLSGTKTINEQFF
NA	TRBV9	TRBJ2-5	NA	TGTGCCAGCAGCGAGGGGGCGGGAGGCGGCGAGACCCAGTACTTC	CASSEGAGGGETQYF
NA	TRBV7-9	TRBJ2-1	TRBD1	TGTGCCAGCAGCTCGCCGGGACAGGGGTACAATGAGCAGTTCTTC	CASSSPGQGYNEQFF
few	TRBV13	TRBJ1-4	NA	TGTGCCAGCAGCTTGGGGGGTCGGGGGTCTAATGAAAAACTGTTTTTT	CASSLGGRGSNEKLFF
NA	TRBV5-4	TRBJ2-7	NA	TGTGCCAGCAGCTTGGGTACAGCCTCCTACGAGCAGTACTTC	CASSLGTASYEQYF
NA	TRBV6-1	TRBJ2-7	NA	TGTGCCAGCAGTTCCCAATCGGAGATCTACGAGCAGTACTTC	CASSSQSEIYEQYF
few	TRBV7-2	TRBJ1-2	NA	TGTGCCAGCAGCGGGACTAACTATGGCTACACCTTC	CASSGTNYGYTF
NA	TRBV19	TRBJ2-7	TRBD1	TGTGCCAGTAGTACAGCCGGGACAGGGGACGGCTACGAGCAGTACTTC	CASSTAGTGDGYEQYF
NA	TRBV5-6	TRBJ2-5	TRBD1	TGTGCCAGCAGCTGGGGACAGGGAACAGAGACCCAGTACTTC	CASSWGQGTETQYF
NA	TRBV7-9	TRBJ1-2	TRBD1	TGTGCCAGCAGCTTAGCGGACAGGGGGACCTATGGCTACACCTTC	CASSLADRGTYGYTF
NA	TRBV5-5	TRBJ2-5	NA	TGTGCCAGCAGCTCGTGGGGACTTCAAGAGACCCAGTACTTC	CASSSWGLQETQYF
once	TRBV7-2	TRBJ2-1	NA	TGTGCCAGCAGCTTAATGCAGGGGCCAAAGTTCTTC	CASSLMQGPKFF
NA	TRBV11-1	TRBJ2-7	NA	TGTGCCTCCGCCCCAGCGGAAAGGGGTGAGCAGTACTTC	CASAPAERGEQYF
NA	TRBV2	TRBJ1-5	NA	TGTGCCAGCAGCGACTTGAGTAGCAATCAGCCCCAGCATTTT	CASSDLSSNQPQHF
NA	TRBV6-5	TRBJ2-7	TRBD2	TGTGCCAGCAGGACAGGTAGCGGGAGTGCCTACGAGCAGTACTTC	CASRTGSGSAYEQYF
NA	TRBV9	TRBJ2-3	TRBD1	TGTGCCAGCAGCCCTCCGCGGGACAGGGGCCCAGATACGCAGTATTTT	CASSPPRDRGPDTQYF
NA	TRBV7-9	TRBJ2-7	NA	TGTGCCAGCGAGGGGATTACCTACGAGCAGTACTTC	CASEGITYEQYF
NA	TRBV19	TRBJ2-3	NA	TGTGCCAGTGCGGAGAACACAGATACGCAGTATTTT	CASAENTDTQYF
NA	TRBV5-4	TRBJ1-2	TRBD1	TGTGCCAGCAGCCGGCCAACAGGGGCGAGGGGCTATGGCTACACCTTC	CASSRPTGARGYGYTF
few	TRBV5-1	TRBJ2-2	NA	TGCGCCAGCAGCTTGGTTTCGAGGGCCGCCGGGGAGCTGTTTTTT	CASSLVSRAAGELFF
NA	TRBV29-1	TRBJ2-1	TRBD2	TGCAGCGTTAGGTCCATACTCGGCGGGAGAGATTACAATGAGCAGTTCTTC	CSVRSILGGRDYNEQFF
NA	TRBV30	TRBJ2-7	TRBD1	TGTGCCTGGAGCCGGACAGGGGGCGACGAGCAGTACTTC	CAWSRTGGDEQYF
NA	TRBV19	TRBJ2-5	TRBD1	TGTGCCAGTAGTGGACGGGACAGCTTTCAAGAGACCCAGTACTTC	CASSGRDSFQETQYF
NA	TRBV19	TRBJ1-4	TRBD1	TGTGCCAGTAGTGTCCGGGACAGCCATGAAAAACTGTTTTTT	CASSVRDSHEKLFF
NA	TRBV6-5	TRBJ1-1	TRBD1	TGTGCCAGCAGTTACGCCTCAGGGGGAGACACTGAAGCTTTCTTT	CASSYASGGDTEAFF
NA	TRBV29-1	TRBJ2-7	TRBD2	TGCAGCGCTAACCCCAGCGGGAGCTACGAGCAGTACTTC	CSANPSGSYEQYF
once	TRBV11-2	TRBJ2-1	NA	TGTGCCAGCAGCTTAGCTACAAGCCTCCGGGAGTTCTTC	CASSLATSLREFF
NA	TRBV28	TRBJ2-7	NA	TGTGCCAGCAGGCTGGCGGGACGTATCCACGAGCAGTACTTC	CASRLAGRIHEQYF
NA	TRBV10-1	TRBJ2-7	TRBD2	TGCGCCAGCAGTGACAGGGGGGGACTAGCGGGAGAAGTCTACGAGCAGTACTTC	CASSDRGGLAGEVYEQYF
NA	TRBV12-2	TRBJ2-7	NA	TGTGCAAGTCGGACTGCCCCGAACAGGGGGATTTTCCGACCCTACGAGCAGTACTTC	CASRTAPNRGIFRPYEQYF
NA	TRBV29-1	TRBJ2-1	TRBD2	TGCAGCGTTGAGGCGGGAGGGCCGCATGAGCAGTTCTTC	CSVEAGGPHEQFF
NA	TRBV5-1	TRBJ2-7	TRBD1	TGCGCCAGCAGCTTGGAGGGACAGGCCTACGAGCAGTACTTC	CASSLEGQAYEQYF
NA	TRBV29-1	TRBJ2-5	NA	TGCAGCGCGGGAGACTTGACGGTAGAGACCCAGTACTTC	CSAGDLTVETQYF